The clone carrying this T cell receptor beta chain was counted a few times. No antigen is known for it. This entry belongs to a study of blood T cells in healthy people across ages. Study findings and constraints: When one million T cells were used, diversity estimates were thought to be underestimates.

Total RNA, at least 5 micrograms per sample, was extracted from PBMCs. Trimming pared 5 bases from V and 0 bases from J, leaving 14 bases between. Looked up from germline, CDR1 is SGHTA and CDR2 is FQGNSA. The CDR3 runs 15 residues. Next came a second PCR, run for about 6 to 12 cycles, which used a sample-barcoded 5' primer along with a J-beta primer mix. TCRdb re-called the 5' RACE reads through MiXCR, storing one row per CDR3 protein. The data hold hundreds of thousands of distinct CDR3 sequences, with less than 40% observed a single time. The sequenced sample consisted of blood. This TCR derives from an elderly woman in good health. The chain uses TRBV7-2 and TRBJ2-7, with unresolved D. CDR3 DNA: TGTGCCAGCAGCCTAACTATAGTTTCCTCCTACGAGCAGTACTTC. Translated: CASSLTIVSSYEQYF.